What follows describes a single TCR beta chain. Its antigen remains unidentified. A junction end diverges from the germline sequence, so it may reflect a read error. PCR was performed using 60 Vbeta and 13 Jbeta primers. Data came from immunoSEQ multiplex PCR; TCRdb stores just in-frame clones and leaves some out. The table shows under 140,000 clones, with over 65% occurring only once. The CDR3 runs 13 residues. Germline CDR1 is SGHDN and CDR2 is FVKESK. The data derive from a study of cytomegalovirus exposure and HLA in healthy donors. The study, taken as a whole, reports: Reportedly, HLA-A and HLA-B alleles of most subjects were accurately predicted from TCR beta. More clonal expansion characterized HLA-associated TCR beta chains than equally common others in a later analysis. A prior analysis recorded that most TCR beta V segments were productive about 87% or about 30% of the time.

Nominally healthy donors were sampled, though unrecorded immune exposures were likely. The sequence was collected from a man aged 25-40 years in good health and CMV-seropositive. The rearrangement joins TRBV14 to TRBJ1-2; 7 nucleotides match TRBD1. Input material: PBMCs. CDR3 nucleotide sequence: TGTGCCGGCAGCTCCACAGGGGTCTATGGCTACACCTTC. Translating it yields CAGSSTGVYGYTF.